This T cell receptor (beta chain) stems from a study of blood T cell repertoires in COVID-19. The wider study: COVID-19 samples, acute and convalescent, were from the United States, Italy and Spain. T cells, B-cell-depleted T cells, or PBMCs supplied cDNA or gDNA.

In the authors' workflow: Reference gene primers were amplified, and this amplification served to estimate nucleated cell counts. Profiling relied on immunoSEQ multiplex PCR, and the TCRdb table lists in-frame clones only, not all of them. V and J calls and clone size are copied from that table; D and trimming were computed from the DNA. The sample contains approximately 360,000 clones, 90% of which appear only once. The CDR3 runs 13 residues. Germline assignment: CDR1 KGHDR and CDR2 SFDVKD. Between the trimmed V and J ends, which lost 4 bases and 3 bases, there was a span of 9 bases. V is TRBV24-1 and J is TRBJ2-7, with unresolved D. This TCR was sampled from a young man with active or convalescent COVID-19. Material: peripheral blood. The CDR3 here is CATSDPGVYEQYF. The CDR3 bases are TGTGCCACCAGTGACCCCGGAGTCTACGAGCAGTACTTC.